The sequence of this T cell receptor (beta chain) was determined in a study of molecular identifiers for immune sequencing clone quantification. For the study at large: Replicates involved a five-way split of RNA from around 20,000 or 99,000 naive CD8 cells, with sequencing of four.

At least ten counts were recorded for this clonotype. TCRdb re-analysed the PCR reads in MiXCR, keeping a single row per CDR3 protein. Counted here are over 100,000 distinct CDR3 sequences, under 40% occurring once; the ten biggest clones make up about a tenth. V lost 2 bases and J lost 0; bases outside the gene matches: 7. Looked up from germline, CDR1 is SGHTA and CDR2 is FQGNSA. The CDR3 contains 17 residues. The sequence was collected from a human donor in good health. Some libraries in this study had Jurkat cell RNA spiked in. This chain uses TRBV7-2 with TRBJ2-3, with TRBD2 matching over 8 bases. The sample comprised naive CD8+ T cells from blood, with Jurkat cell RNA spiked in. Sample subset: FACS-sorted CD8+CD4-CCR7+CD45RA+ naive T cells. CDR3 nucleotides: TGTGCCAGCAGCTTAAATAGCGGGACTGCTAGCACAGATACGCAGTATTTT. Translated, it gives CASSLNSGTASTDTQYF.